The rows below give T cell receptor beta chains drawn from one sample of a study of T cells in Graves' hyperthyroidism and ophthalmopathy. TCRdb itself ran the multiplex PCR reads through MiXCR, one entry per CDR3 protein. Among 500,000 to 700,000 distinct CDR3 sequences listed, over 15% were seen once. The sequenced sample was blood. Every receptor here comes from a woman in her late teens or twenties with Graves' hyperthyroidism. Each CDR3 is given with its conserved first and last residue. Fields, in order: J gene, D gene, clone size, V gene, CDR3 DNA, CDR3 protein. The D gene is left open where the match is weak. A row's size may be missing; if present it is once, few, many or a size class.

TRBJ2-7 TRBD1 - TRBV20-1 TGCAGTGCAAGGACAGGGGGGACCTACGAGCAGTACTTC CSARTGGTYEQYF
TRBJ2-7 TRBD1 - TRBV24-1 TGTGCCACCAGTGAGCGCTCCGGGACAGGTACCTACGAGCAGTACTTC CATSERSGTGTYEQYF
TRBJ2-3 - once TRBV20-1 TGCAGTGCTAGCGCCGGTAAAGATACGCAGTATTTT CSASAGKDTQYF
TRBJ1-5 - - TRBV10-3 TGTGCCATCAGTGAAACAGATCTAAGCAATCAGCCCCAGCATTTT CAISETDLSNQPQHF
TRBJ2-7 TRBD2 - TRBV5-1 TGCGCCAGCAGCTTGGCCGCTGCGGGAGGGCCTGGGCAGTACTTC CASSLAAAGGPGQYF
TRBJ1-2 - few TRBV14 TGTGCCAGCAGCCAAGCGGGGGCCAGGGTTTATGGCTACACCTTC CASSQAGARVYGYTF
TRBJ2-1 - many TRBV28 TGTGCCAGCAGTTTAGTGACCACCAATGAGCAGTTCTTC CASSLVTTNEQFF
TRBJ2-3 TRBD1 - TRBV24-1 TGTGCCACCAGTGACCGTAAAGGACAGGGGACAGATACGCAGTATTTT CATSDRKGQGTDTQYF
TRBJ1-1 - many TRBV2 TGTGCCAGCAGAGCCGGGACCGGCACTGAAGCTTTCTTT CASRAGTGTEAFF
TRBJ2-7 TRBD2 many TRBV6-1 TGTGCCAGCAGCAAAGCAGGGACTAGCGGTTCCTACGAGCAGTACTTC CASSKAGTSGSYEQYF
TRBJ1-6 - few TRBV20-1 TGCAGTGCTAGTATGATGGGGCTCCATTCACCCCTCCACTTT CSASMMGLHSPLHF
TRBJ2-5 - - TRBV4-3 TGCGCCAGCAGCCAAGAACGGTGGGAGACCCAGTACTTC CASSQERWETQYF
TRBJ1-1 - - TRBV2 TGTGCCACCAGTGACCCGGACAGTGAAGCTTTCTTT CATSDPDSEAFF
TRBJ2-7 - few TRBV14 TGTGCCAGCAGCCAAGATTTAACTGACGAGCAGTACTTC CASSQDLTDEQYF
TRBJ1-1 - many TRBV12-3/TRBV12-4 TGTGCCAGCAGACCGGGACAGAACACTGAAGCTTTCTTT CASRPGQNTEAFF
TRBJ2-3 - few TRBV6-1 TGTGCCAGCAGTGCGACCAGGCTTAGGTCGGGCACAGATACGCAGTATTTT CASSATRLRSGTDTQYF
TRBJ2-2 - - TRBV6-2/TRBV6-3 TGTGCCAGCAGTTCCTCCGGACGGTTCACCGGGGAGCTGTTTTTT CASSSSGRFTGELFF
TRBJ2-2 TRBD2 few TRBV3-1 TGTGCCAGCAGCCGAATCGGACTAGCGGGAGGATCTAGCGGGGAGCTGTTTTTT CASSRIGLAGGSSGELFF
TRBJ2-7 TRBD2 many TRBV20-1 TGCAGTGCAAGATCGCTAGCGGGAGCATCCTACGAGCAGTACTTC CSARSLAGASYEQYF
TRBJ2-2 - - TRBV20-1 TGCAGTGCTAGAGGCCGAGGGCCCGGGGAGCGGTTTTTT CSARGRGPGERFF
TRBJ2-5 - many TRBV10-3 TGTGCCATCAGTGTCCAAGAGACCCAGTACTTC CAISVQETQYF
TRBJ1-1 - many TRBV5-8 TGTGCCAGCATCAATAGGGTATTTGACACTGAAGCTTTCTTT CASINRVFDTEAFF
TRBJ1-1 - many TRBV3-1 TGTGCCAGCAGCCAAGACCCGCCGGGGACTGAAGCTTTCTTT CASSQDPPGTEAFF
TRBJ2-7 TRBD1 many TRBV15 TGTGCCACCAGCAGACAGGGGGCTTCGTACGAGCAGTACTTC CATSRQGASYEQYF
TRBJ1-1 - - TRBV10-3 TGTGCCATCAGTGAGTCCTACAGGGTTACTGAAGCTTTCTTT CAISESYRVTEAFF
TRBJ1-1 - many TRBV30 TGTGCCTGGAGTGTATGGGGGGCCATGAACACTGAAGCTTTCTTT CAWSVWGAMNTEAFF
TRBJ2-1 TRBD1 - TRBV6-2/TRBV6-3 TGTGCCAGCAGTACTCGGACAGGGAGGAATGAGCAGTTCTTC CASSTRTGRNEQFF
TRBJ2-2 TRBD2 few TRBV12-3/TRBV12-4 TGTGCCAGCACCTATCCCAAGGGACTAGCGGGAGTAACCGGGGAGCTGTTTTTT CASTYPKGLAGVTGELFF
TRBJ2-3 - - TRBV11-1 TGTGCCAGCAGCTTGGCGGATGGTCCAGATACGCAGTATTTT CASSLADGPDTQYF
TRBJ2-2 - few TRBV2 TGTGCCAGCAGTGAAGCGCTTACTAGAGGGGACACCGGGGAGCTGTTTTTT CASSEALTRGDTGELFF
TRBJ2-2 - - TRBV28 TGTGCCAGCAGGGCAGCAGGAATGTATGCCGAGGAGCTGTTTTTT CASRAAGMYAEELFF
TRBJ1-2 TRBD1 many TRBV2 TGTGCCAGCAAGGCCCGGGACAGGGGTAACTATGGCTACACCTTC CASKARDRGNYGYTF
TRBJ1-5 - few TRBV12-3/TRBV12-4 TGTGCCAGCAGTGATCCAGGGGTTCATCAGCCCCAGCATTTT CASSDPGVHQPQHF
TRBJ2-3 - many TRBV4-2 TGTGCCAGCAGCCAAGCGTCGGATCACACAGATACGCAGTATTTT CASSQASDHTDTQYF
TRBJ1-4 - - TRBV12-3/TRBV12-4 TGTGCCAGCAGAAGGGACGTCGGATGGGAAAAACTGTTTTTT CASRRDVGWEKLFF
TRBJ2-7 - many TRBV7-6 TGTGCCAGCAGCTTAGTCCAGGGGGGGACCTACGAGCAGTACTTC CASSLVQGGTYEQYF
TRBJ1-5 - - TRBV20-1 TGCAGTGCAGAAAACAGAGGGAATCAGCCCCAGCATTTT CSAENRGNQPQHF
TRBJ2-1 TRBD1 - TRBV30 TGTGCCTGGTGGACAGGGGGCTCCTACAATGAGCAGTTCTTC CAWWTGGSYNEQFF
TRBJ2-3 TRBD2 many TRBV18 TGTGCCAGCTCACCACGGACTAGCGAGGATACGCAGTATTTT CASSPRTSEDTQYF
TRBJ2-1 - - TRBV11-2 TGTGCCAGCAGTCCAAGACTAGAGCAGTTCTTC CASSPRLEQFF
TRBJ1-5 TRBD1 - TRBV14 TGTGCCAGCACCCCTCGGGACAGGACGATATATAGCAATCAGCCCCAGCATTTT CASTPRDRTIYSNQPQHF
TRBJ2-2 - many TRBV6-1 TGTGCCAGCACCAAGGCGGGGGCGAGGACCGGGGAGCTGTTTTTT CASTKAGARTGELFF
TRBJ2-5 - many TRBV3-1 TGTGCCAGCAGCCAAGAGGGCGACCCAGAGACCCAGTACTTC CASSQEGDPETQYF
TRBJ2-7 - few TRBV6-1 TGTGCCAGCAGTTCGACAGCGAGCTCCTACGAGCAGTACTTC CASSSTASSYEQYF
TRBJ2-5 - many TRBV11-3 TGTGCCAGCAGCCGGGACTGGCAAGAGACCCAGTACTTC CASSRDWQETQYF
TRBJ1-2 TRBD1 few TRBV4-3 TGCGCCAGCAGCCAAGATCCGGGACAGGGGGCGTCGGGCTACACCTTC CASSQDPGQGASGYTF